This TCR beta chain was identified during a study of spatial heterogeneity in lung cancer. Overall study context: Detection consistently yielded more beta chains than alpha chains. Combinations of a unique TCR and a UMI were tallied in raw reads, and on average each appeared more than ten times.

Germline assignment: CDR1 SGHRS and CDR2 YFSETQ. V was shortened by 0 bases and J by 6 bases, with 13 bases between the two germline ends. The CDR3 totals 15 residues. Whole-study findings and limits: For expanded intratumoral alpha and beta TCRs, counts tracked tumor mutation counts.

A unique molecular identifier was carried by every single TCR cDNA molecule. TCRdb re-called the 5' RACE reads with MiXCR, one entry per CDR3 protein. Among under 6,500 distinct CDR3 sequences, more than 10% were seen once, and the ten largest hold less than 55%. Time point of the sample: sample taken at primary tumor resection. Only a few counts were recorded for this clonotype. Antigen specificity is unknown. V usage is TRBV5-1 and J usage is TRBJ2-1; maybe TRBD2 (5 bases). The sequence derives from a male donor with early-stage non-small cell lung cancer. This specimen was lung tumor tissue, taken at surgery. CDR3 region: CASSLARGPTNEQFF. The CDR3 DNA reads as TGCGCCAGCAGCTTGGCCCGAGGGCCAACCAATGAGCAGTTCTTC.